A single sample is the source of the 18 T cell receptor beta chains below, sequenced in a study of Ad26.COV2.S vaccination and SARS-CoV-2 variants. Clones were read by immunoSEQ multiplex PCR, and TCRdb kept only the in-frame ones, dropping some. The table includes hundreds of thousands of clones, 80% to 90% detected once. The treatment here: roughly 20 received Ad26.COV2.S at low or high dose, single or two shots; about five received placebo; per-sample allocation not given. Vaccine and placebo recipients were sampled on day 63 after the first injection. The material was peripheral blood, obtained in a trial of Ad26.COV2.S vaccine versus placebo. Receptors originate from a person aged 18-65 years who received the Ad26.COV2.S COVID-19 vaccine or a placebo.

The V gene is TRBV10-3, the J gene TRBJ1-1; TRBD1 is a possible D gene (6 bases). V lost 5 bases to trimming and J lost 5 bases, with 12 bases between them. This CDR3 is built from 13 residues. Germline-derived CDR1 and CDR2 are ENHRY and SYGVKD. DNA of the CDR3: TGTGCCATCAGTTCAGGGGAGGAAACTGAAGCTTTCTTT. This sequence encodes CAISSGEETEAFF.

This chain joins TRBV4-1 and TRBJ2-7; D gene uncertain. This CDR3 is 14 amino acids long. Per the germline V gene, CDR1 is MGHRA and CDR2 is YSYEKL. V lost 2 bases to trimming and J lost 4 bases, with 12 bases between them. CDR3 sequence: CASSQPLGVYEQYF. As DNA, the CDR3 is TGCGCCAGCAGCCAACCCCTTGGGGTTTACGAGCAGTACTTC.

The CDR3 DNA reads TGTGCCAGCAGCTTGAAAAGGCTGATAGCTCAAAGTGCAGATACGCAGTATTTT. It is translated as CASSLKRLIAQSADTQYF. The chain couples TRBV5-4 to TRBJ2-3, with D unclear. The V and J ends lost 1 base and 4 bases respectively, with 22 bases between them. Germline V CDR1 and CDR2: SGHNT, YYREEE (reference sequence). This CDR3 is 18 amino acids long.

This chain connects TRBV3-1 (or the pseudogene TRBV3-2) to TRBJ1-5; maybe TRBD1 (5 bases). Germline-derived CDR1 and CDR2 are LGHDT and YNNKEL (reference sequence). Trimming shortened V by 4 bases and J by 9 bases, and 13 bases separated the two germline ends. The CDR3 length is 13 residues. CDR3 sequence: CASSRGREGPQHF. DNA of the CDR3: TGTGCCAGCAGCCGGGGCAGGGAAGGGCCCCAGCATTTT.

The CDR3 loop reads CASSSERYNEQFF. CDR3 in DNA: TGTGCCAGCAGTAGCGAGCGTTACAATGAGCAGTTCTTC. The J gene is TRBJ2-1, the V gene TRBV2; D call uncertain. V lost 5 bases and J lost 4, with 9 bases in between. The CDR3 contains 13 residues. Per the germline V gene, CDR1 is SNHLY and CDR2 is FYNNEI.

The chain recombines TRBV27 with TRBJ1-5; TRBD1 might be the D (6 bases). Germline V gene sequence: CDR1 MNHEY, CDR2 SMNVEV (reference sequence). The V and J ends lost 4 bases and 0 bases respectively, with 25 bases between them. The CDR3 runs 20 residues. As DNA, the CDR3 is TGTGCCAGCAGTTCAGGGGACCGAATAGAGGCCCTATTTAGCAATCAGCCCCAGCATTTT. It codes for CASSSGDRIEALFSNQPQHF.

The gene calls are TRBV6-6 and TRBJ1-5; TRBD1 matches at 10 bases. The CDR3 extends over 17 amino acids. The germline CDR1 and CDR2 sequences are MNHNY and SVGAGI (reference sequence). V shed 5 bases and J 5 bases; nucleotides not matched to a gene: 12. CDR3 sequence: CASSQIRDRGPYQPQHF. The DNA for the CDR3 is TGTGCCAGCAGTCAAATCCGGGACAGGGGTCCTTATCAGCCCCAGCATTTT.

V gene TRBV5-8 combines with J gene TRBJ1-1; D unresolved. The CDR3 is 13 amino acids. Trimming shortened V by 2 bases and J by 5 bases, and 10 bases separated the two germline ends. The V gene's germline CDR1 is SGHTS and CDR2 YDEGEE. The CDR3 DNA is TGTGCCAGCAGCTTCTTCATTTCGACTGAAGCTTTCTTT. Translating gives CASSFFISTEAFF.

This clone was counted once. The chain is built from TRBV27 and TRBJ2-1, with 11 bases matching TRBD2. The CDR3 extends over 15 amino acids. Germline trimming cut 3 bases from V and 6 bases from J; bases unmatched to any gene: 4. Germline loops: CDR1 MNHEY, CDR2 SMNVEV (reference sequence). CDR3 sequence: CASSFISGRANEQFF. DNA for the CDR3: TGTGCCAGCAGTTTCATTAGCGGGAGGGCCAATGAGCAGTTCTTC.

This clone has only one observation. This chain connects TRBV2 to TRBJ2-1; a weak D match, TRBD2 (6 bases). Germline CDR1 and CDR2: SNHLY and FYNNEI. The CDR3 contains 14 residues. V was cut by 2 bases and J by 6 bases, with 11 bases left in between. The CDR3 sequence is CASSERASVNEQFF. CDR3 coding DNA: TGTGCCAGCAGTGAACGGGCTAGCGTCAATGAGCAGTTCTTC.

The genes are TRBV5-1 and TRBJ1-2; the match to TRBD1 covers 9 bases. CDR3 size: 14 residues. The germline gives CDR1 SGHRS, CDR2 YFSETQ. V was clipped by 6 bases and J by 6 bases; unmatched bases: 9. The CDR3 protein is CASNEGQGKNGYTF. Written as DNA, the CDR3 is TGCGCCAGCAACGAGGGACAGGGAAAAAATGGCTACACCTTC.

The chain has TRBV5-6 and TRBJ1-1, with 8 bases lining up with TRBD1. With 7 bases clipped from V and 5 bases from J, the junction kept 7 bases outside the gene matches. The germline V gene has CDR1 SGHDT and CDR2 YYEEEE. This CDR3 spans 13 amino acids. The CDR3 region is CASWGTGGTEAFF. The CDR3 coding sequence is TGTGCCAGCTGGGGTACAGGGGGAACTGAAGCTTTCTTT.

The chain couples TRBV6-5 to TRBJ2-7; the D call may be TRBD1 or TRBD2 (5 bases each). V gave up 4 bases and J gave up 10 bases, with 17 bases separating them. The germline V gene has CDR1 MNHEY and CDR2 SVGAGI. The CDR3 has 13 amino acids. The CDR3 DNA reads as TGTGCCAGCAGTTCCGGGACCACTACGAGTCAGTACTTC. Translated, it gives CASSSGTTTSQYF.

CDR3 residues: CASSQVAGGTYEQYF. CDR3 DNA: TGTGCCAGCAGCCAGGTAGCGGGAGGCACCTACGAGCAGTACTTC. The rearrangement links TRBV14 to TRBJ2-7; the match to TRBD2 covers 10 bases. This CDR3 comprises 15 residues. Germline trimming cut 3 bases from V and 2 bases from J; bases unmatched to any gene: 4. CDR1 is SGHDN and CDR2 is FVKESK in the germline V gene.

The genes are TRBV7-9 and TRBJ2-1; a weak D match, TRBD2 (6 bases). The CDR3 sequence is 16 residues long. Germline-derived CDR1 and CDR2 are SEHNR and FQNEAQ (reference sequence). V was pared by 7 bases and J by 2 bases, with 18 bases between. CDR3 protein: CASNHLSGSAYNEQFF. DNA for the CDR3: TGTGCCAGCAACCACCTCTCCGGGAGCGCCTACAATGAGCAGTTCTTC.

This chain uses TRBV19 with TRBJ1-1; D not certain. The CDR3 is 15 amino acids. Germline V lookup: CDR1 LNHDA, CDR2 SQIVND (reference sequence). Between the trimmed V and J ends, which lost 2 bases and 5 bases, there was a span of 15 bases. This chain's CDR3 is CASSISLDPRTEAFF. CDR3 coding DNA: TGTGCCAGTAGTATATCCTTAGACCCCCGGACTGAAGCTTTCTTT.

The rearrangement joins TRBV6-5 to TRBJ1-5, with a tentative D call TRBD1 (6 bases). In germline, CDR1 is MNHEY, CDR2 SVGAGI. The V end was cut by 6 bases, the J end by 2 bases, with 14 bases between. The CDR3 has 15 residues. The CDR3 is CASRSGGSGNQPQHF. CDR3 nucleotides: TGTGCCAGCAGATCTGGGGGCTCGGGCAATCAGCCCCAGCATTTT.

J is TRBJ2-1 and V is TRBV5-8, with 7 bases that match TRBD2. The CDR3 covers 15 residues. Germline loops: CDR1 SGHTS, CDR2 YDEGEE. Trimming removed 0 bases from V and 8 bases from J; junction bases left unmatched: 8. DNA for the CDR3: TGTGCCAGCAGCTTGGCCCGGACTAGTAGCGATGAGCAGTTCTTC. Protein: CASSLARTSSDEQFF.